This T cell receptor beta chain was captured by sequencing in a study of vaccination effects on CD4 cells after COVID-19. Trimming stripped 0 bases from V and 4 bases from J, with 7 bases between. Germline CDR1 MNHEY, CDR2 SMNVEV (reference sequence). The CDR3 is 15 residues long. Antigen-specific CD4+ T cells were first expanded with viral peptide pools by the ViraFEST assay and only then sequenced. Culture lasted approximately 10 days before CD4+ T cell isolation. According to the study, vaccine recipients showed no prior SARS-CoV-2 infection and negative nucleocapsid antibodies. PBMC cultures contained about 1.9 million cells per well, around 10 IU/ml IL-2 and around 9.6 ug/ml peptides. TCRdb's table, derived via immunoSEQ multiplex PCR, lists solely in-frame clones and lacks some. The table shows some 41,000 clones, with about 66% occurring only once. On this clone itself: The antigen is unknown.

J is TRBJ2-6 and V is TRBV27; D unclear. This sequence was found in a human donor who received a COVID-19 vaccine. The source material was CD4+ T cells from PBMCs cultured with HCoV-OC43 spike peptides, sampled before COVID-19 vaccination. Sample subset: HCoV-OC43 spike overlapping peptide pool stimulation. The CDR3 bases are TGTGCCAGCAGTTTATCGATAACCGGGGCCAACGTCCTGACTTTC. Its protein is CASSLSITGANVLTF.